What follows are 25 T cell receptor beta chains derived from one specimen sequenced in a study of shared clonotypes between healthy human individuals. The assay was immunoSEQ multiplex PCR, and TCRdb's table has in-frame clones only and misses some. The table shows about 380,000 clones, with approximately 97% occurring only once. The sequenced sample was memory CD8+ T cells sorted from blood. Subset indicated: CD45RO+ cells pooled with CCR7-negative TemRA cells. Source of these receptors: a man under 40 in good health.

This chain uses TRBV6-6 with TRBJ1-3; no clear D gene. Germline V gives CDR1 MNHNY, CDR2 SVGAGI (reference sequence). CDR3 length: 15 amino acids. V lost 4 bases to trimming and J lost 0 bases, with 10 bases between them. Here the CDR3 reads CASSFKGSSGNTIYF. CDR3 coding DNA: TGTGCCAGCAGTTTCAAGGGCTCCTCTGGAAACACCATATATTTT.

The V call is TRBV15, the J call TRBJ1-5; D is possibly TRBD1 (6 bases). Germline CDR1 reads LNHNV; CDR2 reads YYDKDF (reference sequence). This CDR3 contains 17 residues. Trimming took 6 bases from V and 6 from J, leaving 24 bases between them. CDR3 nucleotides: TGTGCCACCAGTGGGACGATGGGCAGGGGTTGGGGTCAGCCCCAGCATTTT. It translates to CATSGTMGRGWGQPQHF.

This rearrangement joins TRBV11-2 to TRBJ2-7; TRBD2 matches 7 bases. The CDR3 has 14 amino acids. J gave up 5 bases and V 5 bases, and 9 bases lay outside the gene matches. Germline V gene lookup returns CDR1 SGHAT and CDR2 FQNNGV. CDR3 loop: CASSQLAGANEQYF. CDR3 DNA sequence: TGTGCCAGCAGCCAATTAGCGGGCGCTAACGAGCAGTACTTC.

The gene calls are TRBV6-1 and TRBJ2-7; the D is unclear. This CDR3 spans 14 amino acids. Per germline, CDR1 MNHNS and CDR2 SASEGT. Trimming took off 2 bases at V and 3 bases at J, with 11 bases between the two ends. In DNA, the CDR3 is TGTGCCAGCAGTGAATGGGCCCCAAACTACGAGCAGTACTTC. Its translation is CASSEWAPNYEQYF.

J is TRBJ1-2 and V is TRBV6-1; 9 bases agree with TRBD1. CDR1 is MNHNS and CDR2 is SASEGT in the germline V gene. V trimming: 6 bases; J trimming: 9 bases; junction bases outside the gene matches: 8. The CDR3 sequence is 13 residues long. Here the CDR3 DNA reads TGTGCCAGCAGCGGACAGGGGTGGTTTCGCTACACCTTC. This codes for CASSGQGWFRYTF.

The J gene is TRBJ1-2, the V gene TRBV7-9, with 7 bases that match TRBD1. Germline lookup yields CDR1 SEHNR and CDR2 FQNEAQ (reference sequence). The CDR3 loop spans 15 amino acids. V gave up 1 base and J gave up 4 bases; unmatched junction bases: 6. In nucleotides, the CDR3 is TGTGCCAGCAGCTTAGGACAGGGAATTAGCTATGGCTACACCTTC. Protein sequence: CASSLGQGISYGYTF.

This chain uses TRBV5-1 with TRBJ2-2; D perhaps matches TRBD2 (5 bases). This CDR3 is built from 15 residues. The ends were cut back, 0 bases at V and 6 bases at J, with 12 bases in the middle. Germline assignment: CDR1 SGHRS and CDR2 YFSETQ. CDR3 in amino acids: CASSLGGLAPGELFF. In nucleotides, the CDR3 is TGCGCCAGCAGCTTGGGGGGTCTAGCTCCCGGGGAGCTGTTTTTT.

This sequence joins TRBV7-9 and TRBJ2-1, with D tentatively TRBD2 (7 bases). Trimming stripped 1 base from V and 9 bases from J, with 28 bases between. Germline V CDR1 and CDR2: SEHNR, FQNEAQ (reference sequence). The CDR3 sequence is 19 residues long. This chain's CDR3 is CASSLGRGSDYGRVCEQFF. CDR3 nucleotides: TGTGCCAGCAGCTTAGGTAGGGGGTCGGACTATGGGAGGGTGTGTGAGCAGTTCTTC. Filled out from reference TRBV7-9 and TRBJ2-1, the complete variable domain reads DTGVSQNPRHKITKRGQNVTFRCDPISEHNRLYWYRQTLGQGPEFLTYFQNEAQLEKSRLLSDRFSAERPKGSFSTLEIQRTEQGDSAMYLCASSLGRGSDYGRVCEQFFGPGTRLTVL.

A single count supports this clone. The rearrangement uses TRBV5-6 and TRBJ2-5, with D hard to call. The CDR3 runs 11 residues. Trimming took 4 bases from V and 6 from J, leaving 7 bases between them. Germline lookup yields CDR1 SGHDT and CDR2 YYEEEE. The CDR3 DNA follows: TGTGCCAGCAGCCTGCGACAGACCCAGTACTTC. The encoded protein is CASSLRQTQYF.

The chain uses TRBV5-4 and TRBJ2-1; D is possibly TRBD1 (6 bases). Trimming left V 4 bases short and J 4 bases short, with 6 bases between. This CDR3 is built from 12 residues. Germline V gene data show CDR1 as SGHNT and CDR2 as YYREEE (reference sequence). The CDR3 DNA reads TGTGCCAGCAGCACAGGGTACAATGAGCAGTTCTTC. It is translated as CASSTGYNEQFF.

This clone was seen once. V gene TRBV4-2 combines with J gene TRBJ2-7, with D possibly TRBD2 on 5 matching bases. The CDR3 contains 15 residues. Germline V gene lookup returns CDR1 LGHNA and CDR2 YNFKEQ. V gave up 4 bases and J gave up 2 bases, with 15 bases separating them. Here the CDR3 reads CASSPRGGLTYEQYF. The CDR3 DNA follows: TGTGCCAGCAGCCCGCGAGGCGGGTTAACCTACGAGCAGTACTTC.

CDR3: CASSLEGRSGNTIYF. In nucleotides, the CDR3 is TGTGCCAGCAGCTTAGAAGGGAGGAGCGGAAACACCATATATTTT. The chain joins TRBV7-2 to TRBJ1-3; D gene uncertain. Germline V gene data show CDR1 as SGHTA and CDR2 as FQGNSA. This CDR3 is 15 amino acids long. V lost 1 base and J lost 4, with 11 bases in between.

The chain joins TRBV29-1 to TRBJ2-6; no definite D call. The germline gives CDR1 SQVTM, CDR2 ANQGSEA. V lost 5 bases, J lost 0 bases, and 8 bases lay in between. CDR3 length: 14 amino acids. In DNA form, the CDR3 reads TGCAGCGTTTTGCATAACTCTGGGGCCAACGTCCTGACTTTC. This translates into CSVLHNSGANVLTF.

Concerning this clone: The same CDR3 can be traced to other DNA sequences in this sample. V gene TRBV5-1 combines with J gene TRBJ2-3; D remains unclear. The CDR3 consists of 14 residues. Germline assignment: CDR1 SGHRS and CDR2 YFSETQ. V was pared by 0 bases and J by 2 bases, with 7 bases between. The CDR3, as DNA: TGCGCCAGCAGCTTGGGGGGAACCACAGATACGCAGTATTTT. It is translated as CASSLGGTTDTQYF.

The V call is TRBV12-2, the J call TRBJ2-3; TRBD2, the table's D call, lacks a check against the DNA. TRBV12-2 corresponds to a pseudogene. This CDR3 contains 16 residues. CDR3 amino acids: CASRPEAAGAPDTQYF. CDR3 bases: TGTGCAAGTCGCCCCGAAGCGGCGGGAGCACCAGATACGCAGTATTTT.

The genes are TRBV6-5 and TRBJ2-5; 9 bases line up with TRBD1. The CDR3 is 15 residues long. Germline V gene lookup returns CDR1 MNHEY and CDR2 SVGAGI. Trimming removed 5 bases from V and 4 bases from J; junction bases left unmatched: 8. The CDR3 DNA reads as TGTGCCAGCAGTCCTATTCCGGGACAGGGAGAGACCCAGTACTTC. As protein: CASSPIPGQGETQYF.

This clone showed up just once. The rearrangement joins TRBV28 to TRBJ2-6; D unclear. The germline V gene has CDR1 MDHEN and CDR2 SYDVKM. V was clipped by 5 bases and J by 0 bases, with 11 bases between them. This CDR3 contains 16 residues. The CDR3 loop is CASSPRPGSGANVLTF. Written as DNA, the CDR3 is TGTGCCAGCAGTCCGAGACCGGGCTCTGGGGCCAACGTCCTGACTTTC.

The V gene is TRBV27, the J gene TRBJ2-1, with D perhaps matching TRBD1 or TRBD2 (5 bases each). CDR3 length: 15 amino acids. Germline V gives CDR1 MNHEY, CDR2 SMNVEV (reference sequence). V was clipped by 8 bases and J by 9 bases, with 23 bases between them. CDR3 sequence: CASGPAGTSRGEQFF. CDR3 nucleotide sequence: TGTGCCAGCGGCCCGGCCGGGACCTCACGGGGTGAGCAGTTCTTC.

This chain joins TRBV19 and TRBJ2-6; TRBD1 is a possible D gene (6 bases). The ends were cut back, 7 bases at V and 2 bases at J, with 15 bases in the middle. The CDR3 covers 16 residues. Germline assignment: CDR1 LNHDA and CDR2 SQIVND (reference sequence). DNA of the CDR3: TGTGCCAGTAAATCGACACAGGGAACTGGGGCCAACGTCCTGACTTTC. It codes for CASKSTQGTGANVLTF.

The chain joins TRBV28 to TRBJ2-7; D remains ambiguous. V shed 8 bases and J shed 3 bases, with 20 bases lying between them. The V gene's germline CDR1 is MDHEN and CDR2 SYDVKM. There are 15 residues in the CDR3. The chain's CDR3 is CASSSTGPTHYEQYF. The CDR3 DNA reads TGTGCCAGCTCGTCAACGGGCCCTACCCACTACGAGCAGTACTTC.

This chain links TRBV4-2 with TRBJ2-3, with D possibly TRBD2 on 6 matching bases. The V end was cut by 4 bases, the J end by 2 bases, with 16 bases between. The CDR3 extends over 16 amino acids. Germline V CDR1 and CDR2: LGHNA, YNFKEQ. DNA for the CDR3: TGTGCCAGCAGCCCCCCACTTAGCGGCGTCACAGATACGCAGTATTTT. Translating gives CASSPPLSGVTDTQYF.

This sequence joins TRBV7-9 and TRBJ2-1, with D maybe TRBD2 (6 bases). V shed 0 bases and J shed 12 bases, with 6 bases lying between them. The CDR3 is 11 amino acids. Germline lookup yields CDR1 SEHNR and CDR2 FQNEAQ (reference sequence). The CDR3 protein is CASSLAGGQFF. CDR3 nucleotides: TGTGCCAGCAGCTTAGCGGGAGGGCAGTTCTTC.

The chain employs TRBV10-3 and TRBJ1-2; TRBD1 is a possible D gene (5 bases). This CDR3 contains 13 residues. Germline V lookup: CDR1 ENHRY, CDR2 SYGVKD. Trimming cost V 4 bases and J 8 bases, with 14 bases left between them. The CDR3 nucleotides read TGTGCCATCAGTGCCATCGGGGGGGGAGGCTACACCTTC. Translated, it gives CAISAIGGGGYTF.

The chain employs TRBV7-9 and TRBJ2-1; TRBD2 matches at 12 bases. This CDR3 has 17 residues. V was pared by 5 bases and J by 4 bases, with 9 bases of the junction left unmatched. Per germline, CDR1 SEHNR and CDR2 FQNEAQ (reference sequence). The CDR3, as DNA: TGTGCCAGCAGCCTGTCTAGCGGGAGGGTTAAGTACAATGAGCAGTTCTTC. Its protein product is CASSLSSGRVKYNEQFF.

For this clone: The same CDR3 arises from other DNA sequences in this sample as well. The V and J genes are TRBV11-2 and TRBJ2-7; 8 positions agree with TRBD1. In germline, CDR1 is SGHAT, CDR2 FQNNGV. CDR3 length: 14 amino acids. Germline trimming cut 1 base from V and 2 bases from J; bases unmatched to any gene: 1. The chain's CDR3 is CASSLGTGTYEQYF. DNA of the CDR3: TGTGCCAGCAGCTTAGGGACAGGGACCTACGAGCAGTACTTC.